This T cell receptor beta chain was sequenced during a study of response to subunit inactivated influenza vaccine listed by TCRdb under 2018. At the level of the whole study: The study used deep quantitative T cell receptor repertoire profiling to track responses to a trivalent subunit inactivated influenza vaccine. Beyond this particular receptor, the publication reports: The authors proposed that each seasonal influenza vaccination may bring in only a limited number of new T cells.

From its cysteine to its phenylalanine, the CDR3 spans 16 amino acids. The kept DNA is CDR3 alone, 48 bases in frame from the first base. Trimming removed 2 bases from V and 8 bases from J; the gene matches leave 10 bases unexplained. The germline V gene supplies CDR1 MNHEY and CDR2 SVGAGI. The library was generated by RT-PCR. The sequencing machine was an Illumina HiSeq 2500. In-frame beta chains were kept once TCRdb had trimmed the public reads at Q25 with fastp and called clones with MiXCR. CDR3 protein sequences are deduplicated, and each keeps its most common genes and DNA. A total of more than 400,000 distinct CDR3 sequences appear in this sample, about 7.2% of them only once. Around 12% of the sample is taken by the ten largest. This clonotype has more than one count but fewer than ten. What this receptor recognizes is not known. No base quality values were provided; no much bigger clone lies one nucleotide off.

The origin of this receptor is a man aged 45 to 70 who received an inactivated influenza vaccine. Donor details come from another sample of the same person, matched by shared clones. The source material was PBMCs from blood, sampled 23 to 25 months after vaccination. The chain couples TRBV6-5 to TRBJ2-1; TRBD2 fits 9 bases in the junction. The DNA sequence is as follows: TGTGCCAGCAGTTACCCCCGAGCGGGGGGCAGCGATGAGCAGTTCTTC. Translated, this is CASSYPRAGGSDEQFF.